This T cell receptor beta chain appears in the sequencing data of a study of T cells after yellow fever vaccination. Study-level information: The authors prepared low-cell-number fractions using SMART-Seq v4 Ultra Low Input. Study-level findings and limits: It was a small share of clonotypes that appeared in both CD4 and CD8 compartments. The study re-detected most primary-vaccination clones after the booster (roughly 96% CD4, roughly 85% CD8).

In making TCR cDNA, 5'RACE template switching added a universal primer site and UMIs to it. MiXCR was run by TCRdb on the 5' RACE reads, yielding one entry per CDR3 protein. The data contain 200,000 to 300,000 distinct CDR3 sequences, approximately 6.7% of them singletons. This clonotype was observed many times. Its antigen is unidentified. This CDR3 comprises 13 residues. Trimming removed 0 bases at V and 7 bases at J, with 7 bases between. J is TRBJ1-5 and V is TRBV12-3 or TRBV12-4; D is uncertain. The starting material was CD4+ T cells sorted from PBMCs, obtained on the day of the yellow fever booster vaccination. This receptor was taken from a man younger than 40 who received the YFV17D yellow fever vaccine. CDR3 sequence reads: CASSLAPRQPQHF. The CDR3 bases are TGTGCCAGCAGTTTAGCGCCAAGGCAGCCCCAGCATTTT.